This TCR beta chain was observed in a study of T-cell reconstitution after alpha-beta-depleted transplantation in children. This CDR3 is 12 amino acids long. The V end lost 2 bases, the J end lost 7 bases, and 8 bases lay between the germline ends. In this sample, this clonotype turned up a few times. Unique molecular identifiers were used to barcode this TCRbeta library. Via MiXCR, TCRdb re-called the PCR reads, giving one row per CDR3 protein. The sample includes approximately 350,000 distinct CDR3 sequences, 13% of them seen just once. The sequenced sample was PBMCs, obtained from the stem cell graft. This sequence was found in a human donor who donated a stem cell graft to a child with Fanconi anemia. V usage is TRBV12-3 or TRBV12-4 and J usage is TRBJ1-1; D not certain. CDR3 sequence (DNA): TGTGCCAGCAGTTTAACCCCAGGTGAAGCTTTCTTT. It codes for CASSLTPGEAFF.